This T cell receptor (beta chain) was identified in a study of vaccination and CD4 T cells after COVID-19. Study overall: Stimulation of the cells used overlapping spike peptide pools from SARS-CoV-2 and from the common cold coronaviruses HCoV-NL63, HCoV-OC43 and HCoV-229E. Cultures designated as controls were supplied with a CEFX pool, an HIV-1 Nef pool, or no peptide.

Study results and limitations: Spike mono-reactivity marked 304 of 307 vaccine-specific clones in convalescent patients.

The treatment was: roughly 10-day PBMC culture with coronavirus spike peptide pools or control peptides (ViraFEST assay). IL-2 (around 10 IU/ml) and peptide pools (approximately 9.7 ug/ml) were added to cultures of around 2 million PBMCs per well. CDR3 length equals 14 residues. Germline CDR1 and CDR2: MDHEN and SYDVKM. The V end was cut by 11 bases, the J end by 3 bases, with 19 bases between. Cultured CD4+ T cells had their DNA profiled by the Oncomine TCR Beta short-read assay. TCRdb re-called the PCR reads through MiXCR, storing one row per CDR3 protein. The sample shows about 7,100 distinct CDR3 sequences, approximately 70% of them seen only once. As for this clonotype: Antigen specificity is unknown.

Input material: CD4+ T cells from blood, cultured in vitro. This TCR was sampled from a human donor who had recovered from COVID-19. The V call is TRBV28, the J call TRBJ1-2; no clear D. This CDR3 is CACFPRPADYGYTF. DNA of the CDR3: TGTGCCTGTTTCCCTCGGCCAGCCGACTATGGCTACACCTTC.